This TCR beta chain was retrieved from a study of shared clonotypes between healthy human individuals. Broader study findings: Tissues were not sampled, only blood, and their repertoires likely differ.

Germline CDR1 reads MNHEY; CDR2 reads SMNVEV (reference sequence). V dropped 5 bases and J dropped 2 bases, with 10 bases sitting between them. The CDR3 length is 13 residues. The assay was run at deep level. The input for sorted-subset replicate PCRs was about 200 ng DNA, tens of thousands of T cell genomes. Original methodology: ImmunoSEQ yielded junction-only sequences lacking quality scores, so filtering differed. Some clones are missing from TCRdb's copy, which holds only in-frame ones; the method was immunoSEQ multiplex PCR. V, J and clone size are taken as reported in that table, and D and trimming were inferred from the DNA itself. In the table there are approximately 88,000 clones, approximately 75% of which are singletons. Details on this clone: Its antigen is undetermined. This sample also contains other DNA sequences that code for the same CDR3.

The specimen sequenced was memory CD8+ T cells sorted from blood. Subset specified: CD45RO+ cells pooled with CCR7-negative TemRA cells. This chain uses TRBV27 with TRBJ2-7, with TRBD1 as a possible D gene (6 bases). This TCR was sampled from a man aged 25 to 40 in good health. CDR3 bases: TGTGCCAGCAGTCTGACAGGACCCTACGAGCAGTACTTC. Translated, it gives CASSLTGPYEQYF.